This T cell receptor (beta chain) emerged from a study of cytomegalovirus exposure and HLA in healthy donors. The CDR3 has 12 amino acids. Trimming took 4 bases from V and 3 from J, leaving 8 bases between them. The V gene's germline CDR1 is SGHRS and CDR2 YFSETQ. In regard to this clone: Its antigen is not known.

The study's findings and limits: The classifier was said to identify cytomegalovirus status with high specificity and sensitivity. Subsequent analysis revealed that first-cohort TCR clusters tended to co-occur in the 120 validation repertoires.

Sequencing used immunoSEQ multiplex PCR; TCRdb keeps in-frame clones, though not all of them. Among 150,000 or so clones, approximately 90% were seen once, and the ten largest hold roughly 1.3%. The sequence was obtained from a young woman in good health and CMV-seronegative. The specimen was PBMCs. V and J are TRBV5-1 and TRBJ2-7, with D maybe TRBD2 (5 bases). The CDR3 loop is CASSAGIYEQYF. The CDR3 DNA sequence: TGCGCCAGCAGCGCGGGCATCTACGAGCAGTACTTC.